Listed here is a single T cell receptor beta chain. The data derive from a study of cytomegalovirus exposure and HLA in healthy donors. Use of 60 Vbeta and 13 Jbeta primers characterized the PCR. TCRdb keeps only in-frame clones here, not all; method: immunoSEQ multiplex PCR. The sample shows about 170,000 clones, 76% of them seen only once. CDR3 length: 14 residues. V dropped 2 bases and J dropped 9 bases, with 12 bases sitting between them. Germline V gives CDR1 SGHRS, CDR2 YFSETQ. The sequencing input was PBMCs. The source of this sequence is a female donor in good health and CMV-seronegative. This rearrangement joins TRBV5-1 to TRBJ1-6, with unresolved D. The CDR3 region has the DNA TGCGCCAGCAGCTTATTCGACAACCTTTCACCCCTCCACTTT. This sequence encodes CASSLFDNLSPLHF.